The rows below give T cell receptor beta chains drawn from one sample of a study of shared clonotypes between healthy human individuals. Some clones are missing from TCRdb's copy, which holds only in-frame ones; the method was immunoSEQ multiplex PCR. The sample carries over 950,000 clones, approximately 80% recorded once. The sequencing input was memory CD4+ T cells from PBMCs. The receptors shown here come from a man between 18 and 29 years old in good health. Some clones in this sample may be carry-over from other donors' samples. Each CDR3 is given with its conserved first and last residue. Each record gives: D gene, J gene, V gene, clone size, CDR3 length, CDR3 protein, CDR3 DNA. A D gene is named only where the DNA matches it firmly. The size of a clone is reported for some rows only, either as once, few or many, or as a class for expanded clones.

.,TRBJ1-2,TRBV5-4,.,13,CASSGDRNYGYTF,TGTGCCAGCAGCGGGGACCGAAACTATGGCTACACCTTC
TRBD2,TRBJ2-3,TRBV7-7,.,14,CAVGGGTSSDTQYF,TGTGCCGTTGGGGGCGGGACTAGCTCAGATACGCAGTATTTT
TRBD2,TRBJ2-7,TRBV15,few,15,CATSYGRVGRMEQYF,TGTGCCACCAGCTATGGGAGGGTGGGAAGAATGGAGCAGTACTTC
TRBD1,TRBJ1-2,TRBV6-5,once,14,CASSLGQGNYGYTF,TGTGCCAGCAGTTTGGGACAGGGGAACTATGGCTACACCTTC
TRBD2,TRBJ2-3,TRBV7-9,many,16,CASSLLLAVTTDTQYF,TGTGCCAGCAGCCTCCTACTAGCGGTAACCACAGATACGCAGTATTTT
.,TRBJ2-1,TRBV28,.,15,CASSLGSAMTGEQFF,TGTGCCAGCAGTTTAGGTAGCGCGATGACTGGGGAGCAGTTCTTC
.,TRBJ2-1,TRBV5-1,.,14,CASSQAGVYNEQFF,TGCGCCAGCAGCCAAGCCGGGGTCTACAATGAGCAGTTCTTC
TRBD2,TRBJ2-5,TRBV5-1,.,16,CASSSRSSGRGETQYF,TGCGCCAGCAGCTCCCGTTCTAGCGGGAGAGGGGAGACCCAGTACTTC
.,TRBJ2-5,TRBV6-1,.,15,CASSANMGFGETQYF,TGTGCCAGCAGTGCCAATATGGGATTTGGGGAGACCCAGTACTTC
.,TRBJ2-7,TRBV18,.,14,CASSPETGPYEQYF,TGTGCCAGCTCACCAGAGACGGGCCCCTACGAGCAGTACTTC
TRBD1,TRBJ2-7,TRBV6-5,.,15,CASGVGGQGTYEQYF,TGTGCCAGCGGAGTGGGTGGACAGGGGACCTACGAGCAGTACTTC
.,TRBJ1-2,TRBV7-8,.,15,CASSRRAPANYGYTF,TGTGCCAGCAGCCGCAGGGCTCCTGCTAACTATGGCTACACCTTC
.,TRBJ1-2,TRBV7-2,.,14,CASSPARVDYGYTF,TGTGCCAGCAGCCCGGCCAGGGTGGACTATGGCTACACCTTC
.,TRBJ1-5,TRBV7-4,.,16,CASSLSRQYSNQPQHF,TGTGCCAGCAGCTTAAGTAGACAATATAGCAATCAGCCCCAGCATTTT
TRBD2,TRBJ2-7,TRBV11-3,.,15,CASSHSGLAGYEQYF,TGTGCCAGCAGCCACTCGGGACTAGCGGGATACGAGCAGTACTTC
.,TRBJ2-3,TRBV5-1,.,13,CASSLEVGDTQYF,TGCGCCAGCAGCTTGGAGGTCGGAGATACGCAGTATTTT
TRBD1,TRBJ1-2,TRBV10-3,.,12,CAASGTGYGYTF,TGTGCCGCCTCCGGGACAGGTTACGGCTACACCTTC